The entry below describes one T cell receptor (beta chain). Its antigen remains unknown. Profiling relied on immunoSEQ multiplex PCR, and the TCRdb table lists in-frame clones only, not all of them. The sample holds some 130,000 clones, 70% to 90% seen once. The germline V and J ends were trimmed by 7 bases and 0 bases, with 10 bases remaining between them. Germline V CDR1 and CDR2: SNHLY, FYNNEI. The CDR3 covers 15 residues. This sample was taken from a study of T cell responses to AZD1222 COVID-19 vaccine. Study-level points and caveats: All repertoire sampling was performed exclusively after the peak T cell response. Spike-specific TCR breadth and depth rose after two AZD1222 doses. Among those given AZD1222, only 6 or 7 were seropositive at baseline.

This clonotype was sampled from an adult in good health. The sequencing here drew on peripheral blood, taken on day 0 of AZD1222 vaccination. The chain recombines TRBV2 with TRBJ1-6; D is unclear. Here the CDR3 reads CASTRDTSYNSPLHF. The CDR3 region has the DNA TGTGCCAGCACTAGAGACACCTCCTATAATTCACCCCTCCACTTT.